Listed here are 25 T cell receptor beta chains from one sample, sequenced in a study of blood T cells in healthy people across ages (dated by TCRdb to about 2015). The library was produced with 5' RACE. This sample was sequenced with an Illumina HiSeq 2500. A second about 7 to 11 cycle PCR used a sample-barcoded 5' primer and a J-beta primer mix. The public reads were quality trimmed at Q25 with fastp and then assembled into clones with MiXCR by TCRdb, keeping productive beta chains. Every entry covers one CDR3 protein and lists the most common genes and DNA from its rows. In all, the sample holds about 1.4 million distinct CDR3 sequences, and 59% of those were seen once. The ten largest clones capture 5% to 7% of the sample. Sequenced: blood. The receptors come from a man between 18 and 29 years old in good health.

The V gene is TRBV10-3, the J gene TRBJ2-5; TRBD1 aligns across 7 bases. Germline loops: CDR1 ENHRY, CDR2 SYGVKD. This CDR3 has 14 residues. V lost 4 bases and J lost 4; bases outside the gene matches: 6. In DNA, the CDR3 is TGTGCCATCAGTGGTAGCAGGGACAGAGAGACCCAGTACTTC. Translation: CAISGSRDRETQYF.

The chain uses TRBV29-1 and TRBJ2-7, with D perhaps assigned TRBD1 or TRBD2 (5 bases each). The J call may be wrong; the DNA end is better matched by TRBJ2-5. The germline CDR1 and CDR2 sequences are SQVTM and ANQGSEA. This CDR3 region has 15 residues. CDR3 sequence (DNA): TGCAGCGTTGAAGAAAGGGTCGCCGGGGCAGAGACCCAGTACTTC. Protein: CSVEERVAGAETQYF.

V gene TRBV6-1 combines with J gene TRBJ2-6; 7 positions match TRBD1. Germline loops: CDR1 MNHNS, CDR2 SASEGT. The length of the CDR3 is 15 residues. Trimming took 4 bases from V and 4 from J; bases not matched to a gene: 4. The CDR3 coding sequence is TGTGCCAGCAGTGTAGACAGGGTCGGGGCCAACGTCCTGACTTTC. Translating gives CASSVDRVGANVLTF.

The chain joins TRBV7-9 to TRBJ2-1; D gene ambiguous. In germline, CDR1 is SEHNR, CDR2 FQNEAQ (reference sequence). The length of the CDR3 is 13 residues. V was pared by 4 bases and J by 3 bases, with 7 bases between. CDR3 nucleotide sequence: TGTGCCAGCAGCTCGAACGACTACAATGAGCAGTTCTTC. Translating gives CASSSNDYNEQFF.

The CDR3 DNA reads TGTGCCAGCAGCCAAGATACTCTCTCCAATGAGCAGTTCTTC. It is translated as CASSQDTLSNEQFF. V usage is TRBV4-2 and J usage is TRBJ2-1; unclear D gene. This CDR3 contains 14 residues. Looked up from germline, CDR1 is LGHNA and CDR2 is YNFKEQ. Deletions cut 0 bases from V and 6 bases from J, with 9 bases between.

The chain joins TRBV29-1 to TRBJ1-2; 9 nucleotides match TRBD1. CDR1 is SQVTM, CDR2 ANQGSEA, per germline. The junction had 4 bases not matched to a gene; V was cut back by 7 bases and J by 7 bases. There are 11 residues in the CDR3. This chain's CDR3 is CSADRGLGYTF. Written as DNA, the CDR3 is TGCAGCGCGGACAGGGGTCTTGGCTACACCTTC.

This clonotype was counted between two and nine times. V and J are TRBV6-5 and TRBJ2-7; TRBD2 aligns across 13 bases. J lost 3 bases, V lost 4 bases, and 12 bases had no gene match. This CDR3 comprises 18 residues. Germline assignment: CDR1 MNHEY and CDR2 SVGAGI. The CDR3 reads CASSSGLAGEKTSYEQYF. The CDR3 region has the DNA TGTGCCAGCAGTTCCGGACTAGCGGGAGAAAAGACGAGCTACGAGCAGTACTTC.

The rearrangement joins TRBV12-3 or TRBV12-4 to TRBJ1-2; no reliable D call. CDR3 length: 14 residues. Trimming removed 6 bases from V and 4 bases from J, with 15 bases in between. CDR3: CASSHRKDVYGYTF. The CDR3 DNA follows: TGTGCCAGCAGCCATCGAAAGGATGTCTATGGCTACACCTTC.

V and J are TRBV6-5 and TRBJ2-3; 8 bases map to TRBD2. With V trimmed by 5 bases and J by 2 bases, 6 bases remained unmatched. This CDR3 region has 15 residues. Germline V gene data show CDR1 as MNHEY and CDR2 as SVGAGI. The CDR3 region is CASSDRGRPTDTQYF. For the CDR3, the DNA is TGTGCCAGCAGTGACCGCGGGAGGCCCACAGATACGCAGTATTTT.

The rearrangement uses TRBV27 and TRBJ2-7; D is uncertain. Germline V lookup: CDR1 MNHEY, CDR2 SMNVEV (reference sequence). The CDR3 spans 14 residues. V was cut by 5 bases and J by 4 bases, with 15 bases left in between. DNA of the CDR3: TGTGCCAGCAGTCCCCAACCGTTCCCTTACGAGCAGTACTTC. Protein sequence: CASSPQPFPYEQYF.

The chain couples TRBV6-5 to TRBJ2-7, with D tentatively TRBD2 (5 bases). Germline CDR1 is MNHEY and CDR2 is SVGAGI. V dropped 8 bases and J dropped 4 bases, with 15 bases sitting between them. This CDR3 is 13 amino acids long. CDR3 bases: TGTGCCAGCGGCCGTCCGACGGGGTACGAGCAGTACTTC. As protein: CASGRPTGYEQYF.

A word on this clonotype: The junction and the germline gene differ at one end; a read error may be behind it. This chain joins TRBV7-6 and TRBJ2-7, with 8 bases fitting TRBD1. Germline lookup yields CDR1 SGHVS and CDR2 FNYEAQ. The CDR3 is 15 amino acids. This CDR3 reads CASSDRTGLGYEQYF. CDR3 nucleotides: TGTGCTAGCAGCGATAGGACAGGGTTGGGCTACGAGCAGTACTTC. The complete variable domain, with remaining parts taken from reference TRBV7-6 and TRBJ2-7, reads GAGVSQSPRYKVTKRGQDVALRCDPISGHVSLYWYRQALGQGPEFLTYFNYEAQQDKSGLPNDRFSAERPEGSISTLTIQRTEQRDSAMYRCASSDRTGLGYEQYFGPGTRLTVT.

The gene calls are TRBV3-1 and TRBJ2-6; TRBD2 aligns across 16 bases. The ends lost 5 bases at V and 2 bases at J; junction bases unmatched: 9. The V gene's germline CDR1 is LGHDT and CDR2 YNNKEL (reference sequence). The CDR3 contains 20 residues. The CDR3 reads CASSFSGLAGGQAGANVLTF. The CDR3 DNA follows: TGTGCCAGCAGCTTTTCGGGACTAGCGGGAGGGCAAGCTGGGGCCAACGTCCTGACTTTC.

The J gene is TRBJ2-4, the V gene TRBV7-8, with unresolved D. The CDR3 spans 14 residues. Germline assignment: CDR1 SGHVS and CDR2 FQNEAQ. The ends were cut back, 2 bases at V and 5 bases at J, with 10 bases in the middle. This chain's CDR3 is CASSLNSWENIQYF. CDR3 nucleotide sequence: TGTGCCAGCAGCTTAAATTCGTGGGAAAACATTCAGTACTTC.

This clonotype turned up a few times. The CDR3 nucleotides are TGTGCCAGCAGTCAACTAGCGGGAGGAGCAGATACGCAGTATTTT. This sequence encodes CASSQLAGGADTQYF. This chain links TRBV12-3 or TRBV12-4 with TRBJ2-3; TRBD2 matches 12 bases. The CDR3 length is 15 residues. The J segment lost 4 bases and the V segment lost 5 bases, leaving 4 bases of the junction unmatched.

This clonotype was recorded a few times. Relative to the germline gene, one junction end is altered; a read error may explain this. This rearrangement joins TRBV7-7 to TRBJ1-6; TRBD1 aligns across 8 bases. The germline gives CDR1 SSHAT, CDR2 FNYEAQ (reference sequence). The CDR3 sequence is 15 residues long. The CDR3 protein is CASSLGTGSNSPLHF. CDR3 coding DNA: TGTGCTAGCAGCTTGGGGACAGGCTCTAATTCACCCCTCCACTTT.

J is TRBJ1-2 and V is TRBV4-3; 8 bases line up with TRBD1. This CDR3 has 17 amino acids. Germline assignment: CDR1 LGHNA and CDR2 YSLEER. V was pared by 2 bases and J by 8 bases, with 16 bases of the junction left unmatched. For the CDR3, the DNA is TGCGCCAGCAGCCAAACGAGACAGGGGTTAGTGTTCGAGGGCTACACCTTC. Its translation: CASSQTRQGLVFEGYTF.

V is TRBV20-1 and J is TRBJ2-7, with 10 positions matching TRBD1. The germline CDR1 and CDR2 sequences are DFQATT and SNEGSKA (reference sequence). J lost 2 bases, V lost 3 bases, and 10 bases had no gene match. The CDR3 totals 16 residues. CDR3 nucleotide sequence: TGCAGTGCTAGGGGGAGGACAGGGGGTAGAGCCTACGAGCAGTACTTC. This gives the protein CSARGRTGGRAYEQYF.

The J gene is TRBJ2-1, the V gene TRBV10-3; D unresolved. V shed 7 bases and J shed 3 bases, with 10 bases lying between them. Germline V gene sequence: CDR1 ENHRY, CDR2 SYGVKD. The CDR3 is 13 amino acids. Here the CDR3 reads CAIIGGNYNEQFF. CDR3 nucleotide sequence: TGTGCCATCATAGGCGGAAACTACAATGAGCAGTTCTTC.

The chain has TRBV6-2 or TRBV6-3 and TRBJ2-4; tentative D call: TRBD2 (5 bases). Germline CDR1 is MNHEY and CDR2 is SVGEGT. The CDR3 has 15 residues. Trimming pared 4 bases from V and 3 bases from J, leaving 13 bases between. DNA of the CDR3: TGTGCCAGCAGTTTAGTGGCAGGAGGCAAAAACATTCAGTACTTC. Amino acid sequence: CASSLVAGGKNIQYF.

The V call is TRBV18, the J call TRBJ2-1; D possibly matches TRBD1 or TRBD2 (6 bases each). CDR3 length: 17 residues. Trimming shortened V by 5 bases and J by 6 bases, and 23 bases separated the two germline ends. Germline CDR1 reads KGHSH; CDR2 reads LQKENI. The CDR3 coding sequence is TGTGCCAGCTCAGGGGGGCTTAACTCTAACCCCTCCAATGAGCAGTTCTTC. It codes for CASSGGLNSNPSNEQFF.

The V call is TRBV7-2, the J call TRBJ2-5; 9 nucleotides match TRBD2. Germline trimming cut 5 bases from V and 2 bases from J; bases unmatched to any gene: 12. This CDR3 comprises 17 residues. Germline V lookup: CDR1 SGHTA, CDR2 FQGNSA. In DNA, the CDR3 is TGTGCCAGCAGCCAGACTGGGCGGGGGGGTGGACAAGAGACCCAGTACTTC. Protein product: CASSQTGRGGGQETQYF.

There are a few counts of this clonotype. The chain carries TRBV2 and TRBJ2-7, with D maybe TRBD1 (6 bases). The germline V gene has CDR1 SNHLY and CDR2 FYNNEI. CDR3 length: 14 amino acids. The V and J ends lost 9 bases and 0 bases respectively, with 15 bases between them. Written as DNA, the CDR3 is TGTGCCAGTCTCTACGACAGGAGCTCCTACGAGCAGTACTTC. Translated, it gives CASLYDRSSYEQYF.

The V gene is TRBV12-3 or TRBV12-4, the J gene TRBJ2-4; TRBD2 agrees at 7 bases. The CDR3 is 18 amino acids. The trim removed 1 base at V and 0 bases at J, leaving 9 bases unmatched. DNA for the CDR3: TGTGCCAGCAGTTTAGTCGGCACTAGCGAGCTAGCCAAAAACATTCAGTACTTC. It specifies CASSLVGTSELAKNIQYF.

This chain links TRBV6-5 with TRBJ1-4; D remains unclear. The germline V gene encodes CDR1 MNHEY and CDR2 SVGAGI. V was clipped by 0 bases and J by 7 bases, with 12 bases between them. The CDR3 has 15 amino acids. In nucleotides, the CDR3 is TGTGCCAGCAGTTACTCGAGTTCCCCGAGTGAAAAACTGTTTTTT. Amino acids: CASSYSSSPSEKLFF.